Listed below are T cell receptor beta chains from one sample, sequenced in a study of T cells after yellow fever vaccination. In TCRdb, the 5' RACE reads were re-called with MiXCR into one record per CDR3 protein. The sample yields about 510,000 distinct CDR3 sequences, roughly 22% seen once. The sequences come from PBMCs, collected 21 days after the first yellow fever vaccination. The receptors here all came from a man aged 18 to 30 who received the YFV17D yellow fever vaccine. CDR3s include the opening cysteine and the closing phenylalanine or tryptophan. Fields, in order: J gene, D gene, V gene, clone size, CDR3 protein, CDR3 DNA. D genes are given only for firm matches. Only some rows state a clone size, as once, few, many or a class for expanded clones.

>TRBJ2-5|NA|TRBV7-6|few
CASSPPDWGMAQYF
TGTGCCAGCAGCCCCCCGGATTGGGGGATGGCCCAGTACTTC
>TRBJ2-5|NA|TRBV5-1|NA
CASSLQVGYQETQYF
TGCGCCAGCAGCTTACAGGTGGGGTACCAAGAGACCCAGTACTTC
>TRBJ2-7|TRBD1|TRBV4-3|few
CASSQEGDRAYEQYF
TGCGCCAGCAGCCAAGAAGGAGACAGGGCCTACGAGCAGTACTTC
>TRBJ2-1|NA|TRBV5-6|few
CASSLLTRTNEQFF
TGTGCCAGCAGCTTGTTGACCCGAACCAATGAGCAGTTCTTC
>TRBJ2-3|NA|TRBV7-9|NA
CASSFRGAGTDTQYF
TGTGCCAGCAGCTTTCGGGGGGCAGGCACAGATACGCAGTATTTT
>TRBJ2-5|NA|TRBV7-9|few
CASSWAWFETQYF
TGTGCCAGCAGCTGGGCTTGGTTCGAGACCCAGTACTTC
>TRBJ2-7|TRBD1|TRBV7-9|NA
CASSSGQGAREQYF
TGTGCCAGCAGCTCAGGACAGGGGGCGCGCGAGCAGTACTTC
>TRBJ2-2|NA|TRBV7-2|NA
CASSLGGTLVTGELFF
TGTGCCAGCAGCTTAGGTGGGACACTAGTCACCGGGGAGCTGTTTTTT
>TRBJ2-4|NA|TRBV28|NA
CASSRTANIQYF
TGTGCCAGCAGCAGGACCGCAAACATTCAGTACTTC
>TRBJ1-1|NA|TRBV27|NA
CASSSAGWDTEAFF
TGTGCCAGCAGTTCGGCAGGGTGGGACACTGAAGCTTTCTTT
>TRBJ1-1|TRBD1|TRBV7-3|few
CASSIDRGTEAFF
TGTGCCAGCAGCATCGACAGGGGGACTGAAGCTTTCTTT
>TRBJ2-2|NA|TRBV6-5|NA
CASSYSGATGELFF
TGTGCCAGCAGTTACTCTGGGGCAACCGGGGAGCTGTTTTTT
>TRBJ2-7|NA|TRBV28|NA
CASISGYEQYF
TGTGCCAGCATATCCGGTTACGAGCAGTACTTC
>TRBJ1-2|TRBD1|TRBV6-2/TRBV6-3|once
CASRRQGENYGYTF
TGTGCCAGCAGAAGACAGGGGGAAAACTATGGCTACACCTTC
>TRBJ2-7|TRBD1|TRBV4-3|NA
CASSQDWTGFEQYF
TGCGCCAGCAGCCAAGATTGGACAGGGTTCGAGCAGTACTTC
>TRBJ2-6|NA|TRBV18|NA
CASSPGTSGANVLTF
TGTGCCAGCTCACCCGGGACCTCCGGGGCCAACGTCCTGACTTTC
>TRBJ2-5|NA|TRBV7-2|few
CASSSDGFQGTQYF
TGTGCCAGCAGCTCCGATGGCTTTCAGGGGACCCAGTACTTC
>TRBJ1-2|NA|TRBV30|few
CAWSAGSRNYGYTF
TGTGCCTGGAGTGCGGGGTCGCGGAACTATGGCTACACCTTC
>TRBJ1-5|NA|TRBV7-9|many
CASSHTAGEQPQHF
TGTGCCAGCAGCCATACAGCAGGGGAACAGCCCCAGCATTTT
>TRBJ2-2|TRBD2|TRBV12-3/TRBV12-4|NA
CASSLAGPAGELFF
TGTGCCAGCAGTCTAGCGGGGCCGGCCGGGGAGCTGTTTTTT
>TRBJ2-7|NA|TRBV6-1|few
CASSLQGPGYEQYF
TGTGCCAGCAGCCTGCAGGGTCCGGGGTACGAGCAGTACTTC
>TRBJ2-5|NA|TRBV6-1|NA
CASSERWGYQETQYF
TGTGCCAGCAGTGAACGTTGGGGATACCAAGAGACCCAGTACTTC
>TRBJ2-2|NA|TRBV14|NA
CASSSTPRRGNTGELFF
TGTGCCAGCAGCTCGACACCTCGGCGCGGAAACACCGGGGAGCTGTTTTTT
>TRBJ2-3|TRBD2|TRBV7-6|NA
CASNLAGDTDTQYF
TGTGCCAGCAATTTAGCGGGGGACACAGATACGCAGTATTTT
>TRBJ2-1|TRBD2|TRBV29-1|few
CSVPSGEYNEQFF
TGCAGCGTGCCTAGCGGGGAATACAATGAGCAGTTCTTC
>TRBJ1-4|NA|TRBV27|NA
CASSRQVATNEKLFF
TGTGCCAGCAGTAGACAGGTCGCAACTAATGAAAAACTGTTTTTT
>TRBJ1-6|NA|TRBV5-1|NA
CASSLDMTTYNSPLHF
TGCGCCAGCAGCCTGGACATGACGACTTATAATTCACCCCTCCACTTT
>TRBJ1-2|TRBD1|TRBV11-2|few
CASSRNPNSGTDYYGYTF
TGTGCCAGCAGTCGTAATCCCAACTCCGGGACAGACTACTATGGCTACACCTTC
>TRBJ2-1|TRBD2|TRBV5-8|few
CASSLDPSGGRLAYNEQFF
TGTGCCAGCAGCTTGGATCCTAGCGGGGGCCGCTTAGCCTACAATGAGCAGTTCTTC
>TRBJ2-1|NA|TRBV5-4|NA
CASSLVGQNNEQFF
TGTGCCAGCAGCTTGGTAGGACAGAACAATGAGCAGTTCTTC
>TRBJ2-3|NA|TRBV18|NA
CASPFNTDTQYF
TGTGCCAGCCCCTTTAACACAGATACGCAGTATTTT
>TRBJ2-1|TRBD2|TRBV4-3|few
CASSQDRLAGRNEQFF
TGCGCCAGCAGCCAAGATCGACTAGCGGGGCGGAATGAGCAGTTCTTC
>TRBJ1-1|NA|TRBV29-1|few
CSVEAKMNTEAFF
TGCAGCGTTGAGGCGAAGATGAACACTGAAGCTTTCTTT
>TRBJ1-4|NA|TRBV18|few
CASSPPGFNEKLFF
TGTGCCAGCTCACCACCAGGGTTTAATGAAAAACTGTTTTTT
>TRBJ1-6|TRBD1|TRBV4-3|few
CASSQDLGNRGLNSPLHF
TGCGCCAGCAGCCAAGATTTGGGGAACAGGGGTTTGAATTCACCCCTCCACTTT
>TRBJ2-3|TRBD1|TRBV15|many
CATSRERGQGADTQYF
TGTGCCACCAGCAGAGAGAGAGGACAGGGGGCAGATACGCAGTATTTT
>TRBJ1-1|NA|TRBV6-5|few
CASSYDRLVMLRNTEAFF
TGTGCCAGCAGTTACGACAGGTTGGTGATGTTAAGGAACACTGAAGCTTTCTTT
>TRBJ2-2|NA|TRBV5-1|NA
CASSLRGGGGELFF
TGCGCCAGCAGCTTGAGAGGCGGAGGCGGGGAGCTGTTTTTT
>TRBJ2-2|NA|TRBV10-3|few
CAIRIPITGELFF
TGTGCCATCAGGATACCAATCACCGGGGAGCTGTTTTTT
>TRBJ1-3|NA|TRBV12-3/TRBV12-4|few
CASSFPGLRGGNTIYF
TGTGCCAGCAGTTTTCCCGGGCTCCGCGGCGGAAACACCATATATTTT
>TRBJ2-1|NA|TRBV10-3|few
CAISRGTANEQFF
TGTGCCATCAGTAGAGGGACCGCCAATGAGCAGTTCTTC
>TRBJ1-2|NA|TRBV19|NA
CASSIAAGPNYGYTF
TGTGCCAGTAGTATAGCGGCAGGGCCTAACTATGGCTACACCTTC
>TRBJ2-7|NA|TRBV5-6|NA
CASSLRENVYEQYF
TGTGCCAGCAGCTTGAGGGAAAACGTCTACGAGCAGTACTTC
>TRBJ2-1|NA|TRBV6-5|NA
CASSYEFKGHEQFF
TGTGCCAGCAGTTATGAGTTTAAGGGACATGAGCAGTTCTTC
>TRBJ2-3|NA|TRBV18|NA
CASSPRLVNTDTQYF
TGTGCCAGCTCACCACGGCTAGTCAACACAGATACGCAGTATTTT
>TRBJ1-5|NA|TRBV7-2|NA
CASSLVPGQGQPQHF
TGTGCCAGCAGCTTAGTTCCAGGGCAGGGTCAGCCCCAGCATTTT
>TRBJ2-3|NA|TRBV29-1|few
CSSGSDTQYF
TGCAGTTCGGGGTCCGATACGCAGTATTTT
>TRBJ2-1|TRBD2|TRBV9|NA
CASSVGGEGNEQFF
TGTGCCAGCAGCGTAGGGGGGGAGGGCAATGAGCAGTTCTTC
>TRBJ2-3|NA|TRBV9|few
CASSTGGPRDTQYF
TGTGCCAGCAGTACGGGGGGCCCCCGAGATACGCAGTATTTT
>TRBJ1-1|NA|TRBV7-8|NA
CASSFVLSRQGRDGAFF
TGTGCCAGCAGCTTTGTTCTGAGCCGGCAGGGGCGGGACGGAGCTTTCTTT
>TRBJ2-5|TRBD2|TRBV5-8|few
CASSLTAGGQETQYF
TGTGCCAGCAGCTTAACGGCGGGGGGGCAGGAGACCCAGTACTTC
>TRBJ1-5|TRBD1|TRBV6-2/TRBV6-3|NA
CASSDRGSLPQHF
TGTGCCAGCAGTGACAGGGGTTCCTTGCCCCAGCATTTT
>TRBJ1-6|NA|TRBV12-3/TRBV12-4|few
CASSFQQAGDSPLHF
TGTGCCAGCAGTTTCCAACAGGCCGGGGATTCACCCCTCCACTTT
>TRBJ2-7|NA|TRBV10-2|NA
CASSLHEQYF
TGCGCCAGCAGCCTCCACGAGCAGTACTTC